The rows below give T cell receptor beta chains drawn from one sample of a study of T cell changes during pregnancy in multiple sclerosis. Sequencing was performed with immunoSEQ multiplex PCR; in TCRdb, only in-frame clones are kept and a portion is missing. The sample has roughly 58,000 clones, 92% seen once. The specimen comprised CD4+ T cells from peripheral blood mononuclear cells, sampled after pregnancy. Every receptor here comes from a female donor in good health, enrolled as a control in a pregnancy study. The CDR3 runs from the conserved cysteine through the conserved F or W. D genes are given only for firm matches. Size values are once, few and many counts, or a class for expanded clones, and some rows have none.

J gene | V gene | D gene | CDR3 length | clone size | CDR3 protein | CDR3 DNA
TRBJ2-3 | TRBV7-9 | TRBD2 | 14 | NA | CASSPGLASDTQYF | TGTGCCAGCTCCCCGGGACTAGCCTCAGATACGCAGTATTTT
TRBJ2-3 | TRBV7-2 | NA | 14 | NA | CASSLGTASDTQYF | TGTGCCAGCAGCTTAGGGACTGCGTCAGATACGCAGTATTTT
TRBJ2-7 | TRBV28 | NA | 15 | NA | CASSELGTTGYEQYF | TGTGCCAGCAGCGAACTCGGAACTACAGGGTACGAGCAGTACTTC
TRBJ2-7 | TRBV19 | TRBD1 | 15 | once | CASRPGQGKRYEQYF | TGTGCCAGTAGGCCGGGACAGGGGAAGCGGTACGAGCAGTACTTC
TRBJ2-7 | TRBV15 | TRBD1 | 14 | NA | CATSRNRGSYEQYF | TGTGCCACCAGCAGAAACAGGGGTTCGTACGAGCAGTACTTC
TRBJ2-5 | TRBV6-1 | TRBD2 | 15 | NA | CASSASGGAQETQYF | TGTGCCAGCAGTGCCAGCGGGGGTGCTCAAGAGACCCAGTACTTC
TRBJ2-3 | TRBV14 | TRBD2 | 13 | NA | CASSQDQRGGQYF | TGTGCCAGCAGCCAAGACCAGCGGGGGGGGCAGTATTTT
TRBJ2-5 | TRBV5-4 | NA | 12 | NA | CASSLGVETQYF | TGTGCCAGCAGCCTGGGCGTGGAGACCCAGTACTTC
TRBJ1-2 | TRBV19 | NA | 16 | NA | CASSPITGWEGYGYTF | TGTGCCAGTAGTCCAATCACAGGGTGGGAAGGCTATGGCTACACCTTC
TRBJ1-5 | TRBV2 | TRBD1 | 16 | once | CASSDRETGYNQPQHF | TGTGCCAGCAGTGACAGGGAGACAGGGTACAATCAGCCCCAGCATTTT
TRBJ1-6 | TRBV2 | NA | 15 | few | CASRAEGGPSRALHF | TGTGCCAGCAGAGCCGAGGGGGGGCCATCCAGAGCCCTCCACTTT
TRBJ1-1 | TRBV6-4 | TRBD1 | 16 | NA | CASSPQPRGRNTEAFF | TGTGCCAGCAGTCCTCAACCCAGGGGGCGGAACACTGAAGCTTTCTTT
TRBJ2-1 | TRBV4-3 | TRBD1 | 15 | once | CASSPRQGIYNEQFF | TGCGCCAGCAGCCCCCGACAGGGGATCTACAATGAGCAGTTCTTC
TRBJ1-2 | TRBV6-5 | TRBD1 | 13 | NA | CASRRDRLDGYTF | TGTGCCAGCAGACGGGACAGACTGGACGGCTACACCTTC
TRBJ1-1 | TRBV5-1 | NA | 13 | NA | CASSIQVNTEAFF | TGCGCCAGCAGCATACAAGTGAACACTGAAGCTTTCTTT
TRBJ1-1 | TRBV4-2 | TRBD1 | 14 | once | CASSRSAGTDEAFF | TGTGCCAGCAGCCGATCAGCCGGGACAGATGAAGCTTTCTTT
TRBJ2-5 | TRBV25-1 | NA | 14 | NA | CASSEWTPQETQYF | TGTGCCAGCAGTGAATGGACTCCCCAAGAGACCCAGTACTTC
TRBJ2-7 | TRBV10-3 | TRBD1 | 16 | NA | CAISEPGTGNSYEQYF | TGTGCCATCAGTGAACCCGGGACAGGGAACTCCTACGAGCAGTACTTC
TRBJ2-5 | TRBV7-2 | NA | 15 | NA | CASSLGQVDQETQYF | TGTGCCAGCAGCTTAGGCCAGGTTGACCAAGAGACCCAGTACTTC
TRBJ2-1 | TRBV6-4 | TRBD2 | 15 | NA | CASRGTSGFYNEQFF | TGTGCCAGCAGAGGGACTAGCGGTTTTTACAATGAGCAGTTCTTC
TRBJ2-3 | TRBV7-3 | TRBD2 | 16 | NA | CASSRSGGAISDTQYF | TGTGCCAGCAGCCGTAGCGGGGGGGCAATTTCAGATACGCAGTATTTT
TRBJ1-5 | TRBV27 | NA | 15 | NA | CASSVTGDARKPQHF | TGTGCCAGCAGTGTCACGGGGGACGCAAGAAAGCCCCAGCATTTT
TRBJ1-5 | TRBV6-6 | TRBD1 | 16 | NA | CASFDRGSSGYQPQHF | TGTGCCAGCTTCGACAGGGGAAGTTCCGGATATCAGCCCCAGCATTTT
TRBJ2-1 | TRBV7-2 | TRBD2 | 14 | NA | CASGLSRGGNEQFF | TGTGCCAGCGGCTTAAGTCGCGGGGGCAATGAGCAGTTCTTC
TRBJ2-5 | TRBV13 | TRBD1 | 14 | once | CASSFPGQQETQYF | TGTGCCAGCAGCTTCCCGGGACAGCAAGAGACCCAGTACTTC
TRBJ1-5 | TRBV29-1 | NA | 13 | NA | CSVVEGGSQPQHF | TGCAGCGTTGTAGAGGGGGGGAGTCAGCCCCAGCATTTT
TRBJ1-1 | TRBV7-8 | TRBD1 | 13 | NA | CASAGQQNTEAFF | TGTGCCAGTGCGGGACAGCAGAACACTGAAGCTTTCTTT
TRBJ1-6 | TRBV6-6 | TRBD1 | 16 | few | CASSDRDSLYNSPLHF | TGTGCCAGCAGCGATAGGGACAGTCTATATAATTCACCCCTCCACTTT
TRBJ2-7 | TRBV2 | TRBD1 | 16 | NA | CASTGTGYSLSYEQYF | TGTGCCAGCACCGGGACAGGGTATTCCCTATCCTACGAGCAGTACTTC
TRBJ1-2 | TRBV11-2 | TRBD1 | 13 | NA | CASSLVQGYGYTF | TGTGCCAGCAGCTTGGTACAGGGGTATGGCTACACCTTC
TRBJ2-1 | TRBV29-1 | TRBD1 | 13 | NA | CSVEDRGPHEQFF | TGCAGCGTTGAAGACAGGGGGCCGCATGAGCAGTTCTTC
TRBJ1-1 | TRBV29-1 | TRBD1 | 16 | once | CSVAQGSGALNTEAFF | TGCAGCGTGGCACAGGGGAGTGGTGCTCTGAACACTGAAGCTTTCTTT
TRBJ2-7 | TRBV7-2 | NA | 13 | NA | CASSRGLLGEQYF | TGTGCCAGCAGCAGGGGCCTACTTGGGGAGCAGTACTTC
TRBJ2-7 | TRBV18 | NA | 14 | few | CASSLGNRLREQYF | TGTGCCAGCTCACTAGGAAATAGACTACGCGAGCAGTACTTC
TRBJ2-7 | TRBV4-2 | NA | 16 | NA | CASSQELFGQSYEQYF | TGTGCCAGCAGCCAAGAGTTGTTCGGACAGAGCTACGAGCAGTACTTC
TRBJ1-1 | TRBV19 | NA | 15 | NA | CASSNSGTLNTEAFF | TGTGCCAGTAGTAACAGTGGGACACTGAACACTGAAGCTTTCTTT
TRBJ1-3 | TRBV5-1 | TRBD1 | 16 | NA | CASSAGQGAFGNTIYF | TGCGCCAGCAGCGCAGGACAGGGGGCCTTTGGAAACACCATATATTTT
TRBJ2-1 | TRBV7-2 | NA | 14 | NA | CASSSGGSYNEQFF | TGTGCCAGCAGCTCCGGGGGTTCGTACAATGAGCAGTTCTTC
TRBJ2-2 | TRBV6-6 | TRBD1 | 15 | NA | CASRSTGTTTGELFF | TGTGCCAGCAGGTCGACAGGGACGACCACCGGGGAGCTGTTTTTT
TRBJ2-7 | TRBV30 | TRBD1 | 13 | NA | CAWRRQGAYEQYF | TGTGCCTGGAGAAGGCAGGGGGCCTACGAGCAGTACTTC
TRBJ2-5 | TRBV4-3 | TRBD2 | 15 | NA | CASSQSLAGRETQYF | TGCGCCAGCAGCCAGTCACTAGCGGGGCGAGAGACCCAGTACTTC